The clone carrying this T cell receptor (beta chain) was detected a few times. The antigen remains unidentified. The record originates from a study of early T cells in non-severe SARS-CoV-2 infection. About the study: With bulk RNA from unsorted whole blood as input, sequencing yielded unpaired chains. Regarding the study as a whole: Clonotype matching in VDJdb favored anti-spike CD8 responses and did not capture private and CD4 specificities.

Trimming left V 0 bases short and J 8 bases short, with 14 bases between. CDR3 length equals 14 residues. CDR1 and CDR2 from the germline V gene are SGDLS and YYNGEE. Unique molecular identifiers were affixed to single, distinct cDNA molecules. Each CDR3 protein gets one entry after TCRdb re-called the 5' RACE reads with MiXCR. The repertoire holds about 100,000 distinct CDR3 sequences, over 10% seen once, with approximately 6.4% in the top ten. What was sequenced was whole blood. V and J are TRBV9 and TRBJ1-2; D not certain. The TCR comes from an adult who was a healthcare worker with PCR-confirmed SARS-CoV-2 infection or an uninfected control (not recorded which). CDR3 in amino acids: CASSVAGSRRGYTF. DNA for the CDR3: TGTGCCAGCAGCGTAGCTGGGAGTCGAAGAGGCTACACCTTC.